This passage covers 16 T cell receptor beta chains from one sample sequenced in a study of T-cell reconstitution after alpha-beta-depleted transplantation in children. This sample's TCRbeta library carried unique molecular identifier barcodes. MiXCR, run by TCRdb on the PCR reads, gives a single entry per CDR3 protein. The sample lists around 490,000 distinct CDR3 sequences; about 10% were seen once. The sequencing here drew on PBMCs, mostly from graft donor cells, taken 180 days after TCRalphabeta/CD19-depleted stem cell transplant. The origin of the receptors is a female patient aged 2-10 years who had a stem cell transplant for aplastic anemia, so the T cells may come from the graft donor.

The rearrangement uses TRBV20-1 and TRBJ2-7; 8 positions match TRBD1. Unmatched junction bases numbered 14, after V lost 5 bases and J lost 2 bases. The CDR3 has 16 residues. Germline V CDR1 and CDR2: DFQATT, SNEGSKA (reference sequence). CDR3 coding DNA: TGCAGTGCTCAACCCGTCAGGACAGGGATCCCCTACGAGCAGTACGTC. Protein product: CSAQPVRTGIPYEQYV.

V usage is TRBV30 and J usage is TRBJ2-7; 9 positions agree with TRBD2. The CDR3 spans 14 residues. Germline CDR1 GTSNPN, CDR2 SVGIG (reference sequence). With 5 bases clipped from V and 4 bases from J, the junction kept 9 bases outside the gene matches. The DNA of the CDR3 is TGTGCCTGGGCCTGGAGCGGGAGGTTATACGAGCAGTACTTC. It codes for CAWAWSGRLYEQYF.

The chain has TRBV6-6 and TRBJ2-1, with D possibly being TRBD1 (5 bases). This CDR3 contains 13 residues. Deletions cut 4 bases from V and 6 bases from J, with 10 bases between. Germline V lookup: CDR1 MNHNY, CDR2 SVGAGI (reference sequence). The CDR3 nucleotides are TGTGCCAGCAGTTCATCAGGGATCAATGAGCAGTTCTTC. Translated: CASSSSGINEQFF.

The genes are TRBV7-9 and TRBJ1-2; possible D gene TRBD1, 6 bases. V lost 2 bases and J 6 bases, leaving 13 bases between the germline ends. The CDR3 extends over 14 amino acids. Germline loops: CDR1 SEHNR, CDR2 FQNEAQ (reference sequence). The CDR3 loop reads CASSLMRGADGYTF. CDR3 sequence (DNA): TGTGCCAGCAGCTTAATGAGGGGGGCCGATGGCTACACCTTC.

In this sample, this clonotype turned up a few times. The chain carries TRBV7-2 and TRBJ2-1; perhaps TRBD2 as D (6 bases). The CDR3 is 14 amino acids. Trimming cost V 5 bases and J 13 bases, with 21 bases left between them. Germline V gene sequence: CDR1 SGHTA, CDR2 FQGNSA. Here the CDR3 DNA reads TGTGCCAGCAGCCCGGACGTTTCGATCGGGGGTCAGTTCTTC. Translating gives CASSPDVSIGGQFF.

This clonotype was counted only a few times. The rearrangement links TRBV24-1 to TRBJ1-5; 8 bases match TRBD1. This CDR3 spans 14 amino acids. V lost 9 bases, J lost 3 bases, and 6 bases stayed unmatched. Germline values: CDR1 KGHDR, CDR2 SFDVKD. The CDR3 loop reads CATSGQATNQPQHF. The CDR3 coding sequence is TGTGCCACCTCGGGACAGGCTACCAATCAGCCCCAGCATTTT.

J is TRBJ2-7 and V is TRBV10-3; no clear D. Germline V gene sequence: CDR1 ENHRY, CDR2 SYGVKD. The CDR3 has 14 residues. This CDR3 reads CAISEGHGYYKQYV. The DNA of the CDR3 is TGTGCCATCAGTGAAGGTCACGGATACTACAAGCAGTACGTC.

This clonotype was observed a handful of times. Here the CDR3 reads CASSHTPSGPSYEQYV. The DNA for the CDR3 is TGTGCCAGCAGTCATACACCTAGCGGACCTTCCTACGAGCAGTACGTC. The chain employs TRBV6-2 or TRBV6-3 and TRBJ2-7, with 7 bases aligning to TRBD2. This CDR3 has 16 residues. Trimming at V came to 5 bases and at J to 1 base, leaving 11 bases not matched to a gene. Germline CDR1 and CDR2: MNHEY and SVGEGT.

In its sample, this clonotype was seen a few times. This chain links TRBV6-6 with TRBJ2-7; D unresolved. The CDR3 loop spans 12 amino acids. With 2 bases removed from V and 7 bases from J, the gap between germline ends came to 9 bases. CDR1 and CDR2 from the germline V gene are MNHNY and SVGAGI (reference sequence). The CDR3 loop reads CASSYELGEQYF. The CDR3 DNA sequence: TGTGCCAGCAGTTACGAGTTGGGGGAGCAGTACTTC.

This clonotype came up a few times. The V gene is TRBV7-2, the J gene TRBJ2-7; D gene unclear. Trimming left V 6 bases short and J 11 bases short, with 20 bases between. The CDR3 sequence is 13 residues long. The germline V gene encodes CDR1 SGHTA and CDR2 FQGNSA. The CDR3 DNA is TGTGCCAGCAGTCTAAGTCCCCCACGTGGCGAGTACTTC. The encoded protein is CASSLSPPRGEYF.

This chain links TRBV5-1 with TRBJ2-2, with 11 bases that match TRBD2. This CDR3 is built from 18 residues. The V gene end was trimmed by 0 bases and the J gene end by 4 bases; junction bases not matched to a gene: 8. Looked up from germline, CDR1 is SGHRS and CDR2 is YFSETQ. The CDR3 DNA reads TGCGCCAGCAGCTTGGGGAGACTAGCGGGATCTTTCACCGGGGAGCTGTTTTTT. This encodes CASSLGRLAGSFTGELFF.

This clonotype was observed at least ten times. The CDR3, as DNA: TGTGCCAGCTCACCGAGCGGACAGGGAGGACGTCAGCCCCAGCATTTT. Protein: CASSPSGQGGRQPQHF. This chain connects TRBV18 to TRBJ1-5, with 8 bases aligning to TRBD1. J was trimmed by 6 bases and V by 3 bases; bases with no gene match: 10. Looked up from germline, CDR1 is KGHSH and CDR2 is LQKENI. The CDR3 is 16 residues long.

Only a few counts were recorded for this clonotype. The rearrangement links TRBV6-1 to TRBJ2-3; the match to TRBD2 covers 8 bases. CDR1 is MNHNS and CDR2 is SASEGT in the germline V gene. Germline trimming cut 11 bases from V and 0 bases from J; bases unmatched to any gene: 4. The CDR3 has 13 residues. CDR3 loop: CASRGGSTDTQYF. CDR3 DNA: TGTGCCTCCCGCGGGGGGAGCACAGATACGCAGTATTTT.

The chain joins TRBV21-1 to TRBJ1-5. TRBV21-1 is a pseudogene. This CDR3 is 17 amino acids long. DNA for the CDR3: TGTGCCAGCAGCACCCTTGAAGGTAAAGCGAACAATCAGCCCCAGCATTTT. Protein sequence: CASSTLEGKANNQPQHF.

The chain combines TRBV6-5 with TRBJ2-2; D might be TRBD1 or TRBD2, each matching 5 bases. CDR1 and CDR2 (germline): MNHEY, SVGAGI. V was cut by 2 bases and J by 5 bases, with 15 bases left in between. The CDR3 is 16 amino acids. The CDR3 sequence is CASSYTTPGRTGELFF. The CDR3 bases are TGTGCCAGCAGTTACACAACCCCGGGACGGACCGGGGAGCTGTTTTTT.

This clonotype has a handful of counts. J is TRBJ2-5 and V is TRBV15, with D hard to call. Between the trimmed V and J ends, which lost 6 bases and 5 bases, there was a span of 13 bases. This CDR3 is built from 13 residues. Germline CDR1 and CDR2: LNHNV and YYDKDF (reference sequence). Here the CDR3 reads CATRGMIGETQYF. The CDR3, as DNA: TGTGCCACCAGGGGGATGATCGGCGAGACCCAGTACTTC.